The rows below give T cell receptor beta chains drawn from one sample of a study of T cell repertoires in cytomegalovirus infection. TCRdb fed the reads into MiXCR, producing one record per CDR3 protein. In the table there are about a million distinct CDR3 sequences, around 32% of which are singletons. These TCRs' antigens remain unknown. The starting material was cultured CD8+ T cells from PBMCs, obtained from culture after CMV antigen stimulation. The source is a human donor in good health (CMV status not recorded). Some clones in this sample may be carry-over from other donors' samples. Each CDR3 is given with its conserved first and last residue. Each record gives: D gene, clone size, J gene, V gene, CDR3 DNA, CDR3 protein. A D gene is named only where the DNA matches it firmly. Clone size is not always given. Where it is, it says once, few, many or a class for expanded clones.

. | . | TRBJ2-7 | TRBV6-1 | TGTGCCAGCAGTGATTCCTTTGGTTACGAGCAGTACTTC | CASSDSFGYEQYF
TRBD1 | . | TRBJ1-5 | TRBV27 | TGTGCCAGCAGTTTACAGGGGGCTAGCAATCAGCCCCAGCATTTT | CASSLQGASNQPQHF
. | . | TRBJ2-2 | TRBV29-1 | TGCAGCGTTCCAGGGAACCCCGACACCGGGGAGCTGTTTTTT | CSVPGNPDTGELFF
. | few | TRBJ1-3 | TRBV10-3 | TGTGCCATCAGTGAAGAAAGCTCTGGAAACACCATATATTTT | CAISEESSGNTIYF
TRBD2 | many | TRBJ2-3 | TRBV7-2 | TGTGCCAGCAGCATCGGGACTAGCGGGGGTGATACGCAGTATTTT | CASSIGTSGGDTQYF
. | many | TRBJ2-1 | TRBV7-2 | TGTGCCAGCAGCTTAGTGGTCAAGGGCTTCTACAATGAGCAGTTCTTC | CASSLVVKGFYNEQFF
. | few | TRBJ2-5 | TRBV7-9 | TGTGCCAGCAGCCGCTCTTTTGAAGGGACACCGACCCAGTACTTC | CASSRSFEGTPTQYF
TRBD2 | few | TRBJ2-1 | TRBV4-3 | TGCGCCAGCAGCCAAGCCGGTACTAGCGGGGGCTATGAGCAGTTCTTC | CASSQAGTSGGYEQFF
. | many | TRBJ2-5 | TRBV7-3 | TGTGCCAGCAGCTTAGGCGGGGGCCGTCAAGAGACCCAGTACTTC | CASSLGGGRQETQYF
TRBD2 | few | TRBJ2-1 | TRBV4-1 | TGCGCCAGCAGCCAGGCTAGCGGGGGGGACAATGAGCAGTTCTTC | CASSQASGGDNEQFF
TRBD1 | . | TRBJ2-5 | TRBV28 | TGTGCCAGCAGTGTGGACAGGGTTACCGAGACCCAGTACTTC | CASSVDRVTETQYF
TRBD1 | . | TRBJ1-2 | TRBV6-5 | TGTGCCAGCAGTTGGACAGGGAAAGATGGCTACACCTTC | CASSWTGKDGYTF
TRBD1 | . | TRBJ1-1 | TRBV14 | TGTGCCAGCAGCTACTGGGACAGGGGGTACACTGAAGCTTTCTTT | CASSYWDRGYTEAFF
. | many | TRBJ2-5 | TRBV7-8 | TGTGCCAGCAGCTTAGGGTCAGGCAGGTACCAAGAGACCCAGTACTTC | CASSLGSGRYQETQYF
. | few | TRBJ1-1 | TRBV5-5 | TGTGCCAGCAGCCCATATCACACTGAAGCTTTCTTT | CASSPYHTEAFF
. | . | TRBJ1-3 | TRBV20-1 | TGCAGTGCTAGAGATTATAATTCTCCGAAATCTGGAAACACCATATATTTT | CSARDYNSPKSGNTIYF
TRBD1 | . | TRBJ2-2 | TRBV12-3/TRBV12-4 | TGTGCCAGCAGTCTCGAGACAGGGTGGACCGGGGAGCTGTTTTTT | CASSLETGWTGELFF
. | . | TRBJ2-1 | TRBV7-6 | TGTGCCACCAGGGGGGACCAGTCTTCCTACAATGAGCAGTTCTTC | CATRGDQSSYNEQFF
TRBD1 | . | TRBJ1-1 | TRBV9 | TGTGCCAGCAGCGAGACAGGGTCGGTGAACACTGAAGCTTTCTTT | CASSETGSVNTEAFF
TRBD2 | few | TRBJ2-1 | TRBV9 | TGTGCCAGCAGCGTAGAAAGCGGGGGTGCATACAATGAGCAGTTCTTC | CASSVESGGAYNEQFF
. | many | TRBJ2-3 | TRBV7-8 | TGTGCCAGCAGCTCCTTCGAGCTAGCGTGGGATACGCAGTATTTT | CASSSFELAWDTQYF
. | few | TRBJ1-1 | TRBV5-1 | TGCGCCAGCAGCCAAGGACAGATTTGGACTGAAGCTTTCTTT | CASSQGQIWTEAFF
TRBD2 | once | TRBJ2-1 | TRBV28 | TGTGCCAACAGTTTCCCTCGACTAGCGGGGGGCTATGAGCAGTTCTTC | CANSFPRLAGGYEQFF
TRBD1 | few | TRBJ1-5 | TRBV4-1 | TGCGCCAGCAGCCAAGTCATCGGGACAGGGCCCAATCAGCCCCAGCATTTT | CASSQVIGTGPNQPQHF
. | . | TRBJ2-7 | TRBV12-3/TRBV12-4 | TGTGTCAGCACCGTAGGGCAGGGCTCCTACGAGCAGTACTTC | CVSTVGQGSYEQYF
. | . | TRBJ2-2 | TRBV10-3 | TGTGCCATCAGGCTACCGGGACTGGGGTACCCCGGGGAGCTGTTTTTT | CAIRLPGLGYPGELFF
. | . | TRBJ1-1 | TRBV27 | TGTGCCAGCAGTCCCCCGTGGGCCGAGAGCGCTGAAGCTTTCTTT | CASSPPWAESAEAFF
. | . | TRBJ1-5 | TRBV5-6 | TGTGCCAGCAGCTTGGGGTGGACTACTCCTCAGCCCCAGCATTTT | CASSLGWTTPQPQHF
. | few | TRBJ2-1 | TRBV28 | TGTGCCAGCAGTTTATGGGGGGATAGATCCTACAATGAGCAGTTCTTC | CASSLWGDRSYNEQFF
. | . | TRBJ2-1 | TRBV12-3/TRBV12-4 | TGTGCCAGCAGCGCGCTCAGCTCCTACAATGAGCAGTTCTTC | CASSALSSYNEQFF
. | . | TRBJ1-1 | TRBV27 | TGTGCCAGCAGTTTATCGATCCCACCGAACACTGAAGCTTTCTTT | CASSLSIPPNTEAFF
. | few | TRBJ1-2 | TRBV6-8 | TGTGCCAGCAGTTACACTGATTGGTCTGGAGCTAACTATGGCTACACCTTC | CASSYTDWSGANYGYTF
TRBD1 | few | TRBJ1-2 | TRBV19 | TGTGCCTCTGGGGACAGAGCTAACTATGGCTACACCTTC | CASGDRANYGYTF
. | . | TRBJ1-5 | TRBV7-9 | TGTGCCAGCAGCTTCCTCGACCTCAATCAGCCCCAGCATTTT | CASSFLDLNQPQHF
. | . | TRBJ2-5 | TRBV4-1 | TGCGCCAGCAGCCATACAAAAGAGACCCAGTACTTC | CASSHTKETQYF
TRBD1 | few | TRBJ1-2 | TRBV28 | TGTGCCAGCAGTCCCCCCGGTCAGGGGGATGGCTACACCTTC | CASSPPGQGDGYTF
. | . | TRBJ1-2 | TRBV20-1 | TGCAGTGCTAGTCGGACAGATCTCCATCTCTATGGCTACACCTTC | CSASRTDLHLYGYTF
. | . | TRBJ1-1 | TRBV19 | TGTGCCAGTAGTCCCCATCTTTGGGGCGAAGCTTTCTTT | CASSPHLWGEAFF
TRBD1 | . | TRBJ2-7 | TRBV29-1 | TGCAGCGTTGGGCAATGGGACAGGGGCTACGAGCAGTACTTC | CSVGQWDRGYEQYF
. | many | TRBJ2-3 | TRBV27 | TGTGCCAGCAGTTTATCCTGGGATACGCAGTATTTT | CASSLSWDTQYF
. | few | TRBJ2-2 | TRBV19 | TGTGCCAGTTCGCGTGCCCCAGGGCGGGACGGGGAGCTGTTTTTT | CASSRAPGRDGELFF